This TCR beta chain was captured in a study of T cell changes during pregnancy in multiple sclerosis. TCRdb's table, derived via immunoSEQ multiplex PCR, lists solely in-frame clones and lacks some. The sample holds 98,000 or so clones, 93% seen once. Germline V gene sequence: CDR1 SGHAT, CDR2 FQNNGV. The V gene end was trimmed by 4 bases and the J gene end by 4 bases; junction bases not matched to a gene: 7. This CDR3 has 15 residues. The sequence derives from a female donor with multiple sclerosis, enrolled in a pregnancy study. The chain uses TRBV11-2 and TRBJ2-4; 7 bases align to TRBD2. This specimen consisted of peripheral blood, obtained after pregnancy. CDR3 protein: CASSSERTRKNIQYF. The CDR3 bases are TGTGCCAGCAGCTCAGAAAGGACTAGGAAAAACATTCAGTACTTC.